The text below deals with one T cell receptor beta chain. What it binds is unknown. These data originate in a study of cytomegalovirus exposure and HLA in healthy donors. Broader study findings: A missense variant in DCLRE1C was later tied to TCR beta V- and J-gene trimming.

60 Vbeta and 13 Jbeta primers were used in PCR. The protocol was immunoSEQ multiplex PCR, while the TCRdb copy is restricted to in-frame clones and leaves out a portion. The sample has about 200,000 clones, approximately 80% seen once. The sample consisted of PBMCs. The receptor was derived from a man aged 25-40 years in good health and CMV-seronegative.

The CDR3 DNA sequence: TGCGCCAGCAGCCATTTACGGGGGAAGGAAAACGAGCAGTACTTC. It is translated as CASSHLRGKENEQYF. The rearrangement joins TRBV4-1 to TRBJ2-7; D is possibly TRBD2 (6 bases). Germline-derived CDR1 and CDR2 are MGHRA and YSYEKL. The ends were cut back, 3 bases at V and 5 bases at J, with 17 bases in the middle. CDR3 length: 15 residues.